Shown below are 22 T cell receptor beta chains from a single sample sequenced in a study of HIV-infected patients and healthy controls. Approximately 510 ng RNA was reverse transcribed with alpha and beta constant-region primers. Alpha and beta chain libraries were made separately by chain-specific third strand synthesis with multiplexing indices. TCRdb ran MiXCR on the 5' RACE reads and lists one entry per CDR3 protein. Found here are fewer than 8,000 distinct CDR3 sequences, 7% to 10% of them singletons; the top ten hold roughly a fifth. Roughly three months, about 14 weeks, into antiretroviral therapy, follow-up blood was collected. Whole blood was used without fractionation, so all unsorted peripheral T cells were included. Here the sequenced sample was blood, taken during antiretroviral therapy. The receptors come from an adult with HIV infection.

This clonotype was picked up a small number of times. The chain recombines TRBV10-2 with TRBJ2-5; 7 bases line up with TRBD2. V trimming: 6 bases; J trimming: 5 bases; junction bases outside the gene matches: 6. Germline V gene data show CDR1 as WSHSY and CDR2 as SAAADI. There are 13 residues in the CDR3. This chain's CDR3 is CASRLAGDETQYF. Here the CDR3 DNA reads TGCGCCAGCAGGTTGGCGGGGGACGAGACCCAGTACTTC.

The rearrangement links TRBV28 to TRBJ2-2; 14 nucleotides align to TRBD2. Trimming removed 3 bases from V and 1 base from J; junction bases left unmatched: 7. CDR3 size: 19 residues. CDR1 and CDR2 from the germline V gene are MDHEN and SYDVKM. CDR3 amino acids: CASSFPGGLAGVNTGELFF. CDR3 DNA: TGTGCCAGCAGTTTCCCAGGGGGACTAGCGGGAGTGAACACCGGGGAGCTGTTTTTT. The entire variable domain, with the rest obtained from reference TRBV28 and TRBJ2-2, is as follows: DVKVTQSSRYLVKRTGEKVFLECVQDMDHENMFWYRQDPGLGLRLIYFSYDVKMKEKGDIPEGYSVSREKKERFSLILESASTNQTSMYLCASSFPGGLAGVNTGELFFGEGSRLTVL.

A few counts support this clonotype. The genes are TRBV4-3 and TRBJ1-2; 8 bases map to TRBD1. The CDR3 is 14 amino acids. Germline-derived CDR1 and CDR2 are LGHNA and YSLEER. V lost 0 bases, J lost 4 bases, and 1 base stayed unmatched. Here the CDR3 DNA reads TGCGCCAGCAGCCAAGAGGACAGGGCCTATGGCTACACCTTC. As protein: CASSQEDRAYGYTF.

In its sample, this clonotype was seen many times. The chain carries TRBV27 and TRBJ2-7; 11 nucleotides line up with TRBD1. J lost 6 bases, V lost 5 bases, and 12 bases had no gene match. Germline CDR1 MNHEY, CDR2 SMNVEV (reference sequence). The length of the CDR3 is 16 residues. CDR3 loop: CASSPGSWTGGFEQYF. The CDR3 nucleotides are TGTGCCAGCAGTCCGGGATCTTGGACAGGGGGCTTCGAGCAGTACTTC.

The sample holds many counts of this clonotype. The gene calls are TRBV3-1 and TRBJ2-3; TRBD1 matches at 8 bases. The J segment lost 8 bases and the V segment lost 4 bases, leaving 8 bases of the junction unmatched. This CDR3 has 14 residues. Germline assignment: CDR1 LGHDT and CDR2 YNNKEL (reference sequence). DNA for the CDR3: TGTGCCAGCAGCCCCCGGACAGGGACCGGTACGCAGTATTTT. It translates to CASSPRTGTGTQYF.

This chain links TRBV12-3 or TRBV12-4 with TRBJ2-2, with D perhaps matching TRBD2 (6 bases). The CDR3 is 11 residues long. The V gene lost 6 bases and the J gene lost 7 bases, with 6 bases spanning the gap. The CDR3 nucleotides read TGTGCCAGCAGGGACTACGGGGAGCTGTTTTTT. It yields the protein CASRDYGELFF.

This clonotype was seen repeatedly, ten times or more. The chain has TRBV7-6 and TRBJ1-1; D is unclear. The V gene lost 3 bases and the J gene lost 2 bases, with 13 bases spanning the gap. Germline-derived CDR1 and CDR2 are SGHVS and FNYEAQ. The CDR3 runs to 15 residues. In DNA form, the CDR3 reads TGTGCCAGCAGCTTGAACCAGCAGATCAACACTGAAGCTTTCTTT. Its translation is CASSLNQQINTEAFF.

This clonotype was recorded at least ten times. The chain couples TRBV29-1 to TRBJ1-1, with D uncertain. The V end was cut by 5 bases, the J end by 0 bases, with 16 bases between. Germline CDR1 SQVTM, CDR2 ANQGSEA. This CDR3 contains 15 residues. The chain's CDR3 is CSVRGVGYMNTEAFF. CDR3 nucleotide sequence: TGCAGCGTTCGGGGTGTGGGGTACATGAACACTGAAGCTTTCTTT. The complete variable domain, with remaining parts taken from reference TRBV29-1 and TRBJ1-1, reads SAVISQKPSRDICQRGTSLTIQCQVDSQVTMMFWYRQQPGQSLTLIATANQGSEATYESGFVIDKFPISRPNLTFSTLTVSNMSPEDSSIYLCSVRGVGYMNTEAFFGQGTRLTVV.

At least ten counts were recorded for this clonotype. The genes are TRBV12-3 or TRBV12-4 and TRBJ1-1; D gene uncertain. This CDR3 has 10 residues. V lost 3 bases and J lost 7, with 3 bases in between. CDR3 protein: CASSLGEAFF. CDR3 nucleotide sequence: TGTGCCAGCAGTTTGGGTGAAGCTTTCTTT.

By share of the sample, this clonotype is medium-sized (0.01 to 0.1%). This chain connects TRBV4-3 to TRBJ1-2; TRBD1 is a possible D gene (6 bases). Germline V CDR1 and CDR2: LGHNA, YSLEER. The CDR3 consists of 15 residues. With 0 bases removed from V and 8 bases from J, the gap between germline ends came to 16 bases. Written as DNA, the CDR3 is TGCGCCAGCAGCCAAGAGGCACGCAGGGGCTTAGGCTACACCTTC. It encodes CASSQEARRGLGYTF.

This clonotype was observed many times. The chain combines TRBV6-1 with TRBJ2-1, with D uncertain. The ends were cut back, 9 bases at V and 8 bases at J, with 14 bases in the middle. The CDR3 loop spans 12 amino acids. Germline CDR1 reads MNHNS; CDR2 reads SASEGT. This CDR3 is CASSEFRYEQFF. The CDR3 nucleotides are TGTGCCAGTTCCGAATTTCGTTATGAGCAGTTCTTC.

This clonotype was observed many times. V and J are TRBV19 and TRBJ1-6, with a tentative D call TRBD1 (5 bases). The CDR3 contains 15 residues. V shed 6 bases and J shed 9 bases, with 18 bases lying between them. Germline CDR1 reads LNHDA; CDR2 reads SQIVND (reference sequence). The CDR3 DNA sequence: TGTGCCAGTAGCCCCACGGCCAGGGAGGGTTCACCCCTCCACTTT. It translates to CASSPTAREGSPLHF.

This clonotype has just a few counts. The chain links TRBV20-1 to TRBJ2-1, with D possibly TRBD2 on 5 matching bases. The V and J ends lost 6 bases and 6 bases respectively, with 24 bases between them. The germline V gene has CDR1 DFQATT and CDR2 SNEGSKA (reference sequence). The CDR3 has 16 amino acids. In nucleotides, the CDR3 is TGCAGTGCCACATGGAGTAGCGCCCAATCAAGCAATGAGCAGTTCTTC. This encodes CSATWSSAQSSNEQFF.

In its sample, this clonotype is medium-sized (0.01 to 0.1%). The rearrangement joins TRBV27 to TRBJ1-1; no firm D call. The CDR3 runs to 14 residues. CDR1 is MNHEY, CDR2 SMNVEV, per germline (reference sequence). Trimming took off 6 bases at V and 9 bases at J, with 20 bases between the two ends. CDR3 residues: CASSISGTQRKAFF. CDR3 DNA: TGTGCCAGCAGCATATCCGGAACCCAGAGGAAAGCTTTCTTT.

The chain couples TRBV28 to TRBJ1-6, with a possible D match to TRBD1 (6 bases). The germline V gene has CDR1 MDHEN and CDR2 SYDVKM. Trimming removed 2 bases at V and 8 bases at J, with 19 bases between. This CDR3 has 17 amino acids. This CDR3 is CASSLGGGGRLDSPLHF. The CDR3 nucleotides read TGTGCCAGCAGTTTAGGGGGCGGGGGGCGTCTGGATTCACCCCTCCACTTT.

In its sample, this clonotype ranks as medium-sized (0.01 to 0.1%). V usage is TRBV4-2 and J usage is TRBJ1-3; tentatively, D is TRBD1 (5 bases). This CDR3 is built from 16 residues. Germline V gene data show CDR1 as LGHNA and CDR2 as YNFKEQ. V lost 0 bases, J lost 4 bases, and 13 bases lay in between. The CDR3 sequence is CASSQDVGTLGNTIYF. DNA of the CDR3: TGTGCCAGCAGCCAAGATGTCGGGACCCTGGGAAACACCATATATTTT.

This clonotype was seen ten or more times. The chain combines TRBV27 with TRBJ2-7; 8 nucleotides agree with TRBD2. The trim removed 5 bases at V and 5 bases at J, leaving 8 bases unmatched. Germline CDR1 reads MNHEY; CDR2 reads SMNVEV (reference sequence). The CDR3 runs 14 residues. In nucleotides, the CDR3 is TGTGCCAGCAGTCTCCGACTAGCGTCGGACGAGCAGTACTTC. This translates into CASSLRLASDEQYF.

In its sample, this clonotype was seen a few times. The chain is built from TRBV20-1 and TRBJ1-4; D uncertain. The V end lost 3 bases, the J end lost 8 bases, and 7 bases lay between the germline ends. CDR1 is DFQATT and CDR2 is SNEGSKA in the germline V gene (reference sequence). The CDR3 is 11 amino acids. In DNA form, the CDR3 reads TGCAGTGCTAGGGCCCAGGAAAAACTGTTTTTT. Protein: CSARAQEKLFF.

This clonotype was found a few times. The J gene is TRBJ2-1, the V gene TRBV28; possible D gene TRBD2, 5 bases. Germline lookup yields CDR1 MDHEN and CDR2 SYDVKM. The CDR3 length is 15 residues. V lost 6 bases, J lost 4 bases, and 16 bases lay in between. The CDR3 reads CASSLTSPTYNEQFF. DNA of the CDR3: TGTGCCAGCAGCTTAACTAGTCCCACATACAATGAGCAGTTCTTC. Drawing the rest from reference TRBV28 and TRBJ2-1, the complete variable domain is DVKVTQSSRYLVKRTGEKVFLECVQDMDHENMFWYRQDPGLGLRLIYFSYDVKMKEKGDIPEGYSVSREKKERFSLILESASTNQTSMYLCASSLTSPTYNEQFFGPGTRLTVL.

This clonotype is classed as medium-sized. The gene calls are TRBV14 and TRBJ2-1; D remains ambiguous. The V gene lost 1 base and the J gene lost 5 bases, with 6 bases spanning the gap. Germline values: CDR1 SGHDN, CDR2 FVKESK. This CDR3 is built from 13 residues. CDR3 bases: TGTGCCAGCAGCCAAGTCCGTAACAATGAGCAGTTCTTC. Protein sequence: CASSQVRNNEQFF.

This clonotype is medium-sized. CDR3 nucleotide sequence: TGTGCCAGCAGTTTCGGCCCTAACTATGGCTACACCTTC. It yields the protein CASSFGPNYGYTF. The rearrangement joins TRBV27 to TRBJ1-2, with D uncertain. Germline CDR1 is MNHEY and CDR2 is SMNVEV (reference sequence). The V and J ends lost 3 bases and 0 bases respectively, with 5 bases between them. The CDR3 has 13 amino acids.

This clonotype was seen more than once but under ten times. The chain is built from TRBV5-6 and TRBJ2-1, with D possibly TRBD2 on 6 matching bases. With 4 bases removed from V and 8 bases from J, the gap between germline ends came to 19 bases. Germline V gene sequence: CDR1 SGHDT, CDR2 YYEEEE. The CDR3 is 15 residues long. The CDR3 bases are TGTGCCAGCAGCCGCGAAAACAGACTAGTGCATGAGCAGTTCTTC. It encodes CASSRENRLVHEQFF. The complete variable domain, with remaining parts taken from reference TRBV5-6 and TRBJ2-1, reads DAGVTQSPTHLIKTRGQQVTLRCSPKSGHDTVSWYQQALGQGPQFIFQYYEEEERQRGNFPDRFSGHQFPNYSSELNVNALLLGDSALYLCASSRENRLVHEQFFGPGTRLTVL.